This T cell receptor beta chain was retrieved from a study of CD8 T cells in Susac syndrome. Trimming removed 0 bases from V and 1 base from J, with 13 bases in between. This CDR3 region has 17 residues. Germline values: CDR1 MNHEY, CDR2 SVGAGI. Controls were healthy donors chosen to match patients in age and sex. The authors reverse transcribed roughly 0.5 to 1 ug RNA with random hexamers. TCRdb processed the immunoSEQ multiplex PCR reads anew with MiXCR; each CDR3 protein has one entry. The sample holds about 150,000 distinct CDR3 sequences, 92% seen once. This clonotype was observed a single time. Sequencing input: CD4+ T cells from PBMCs. The TCR was taken from a human donor in good health. The chain joins TRBV6-5 to TRBJ2-4; perhaps TRBD1 as D (6 bases). Here the CDR3 reads CASSYSTGQGAKNIQYF. DNA for the CDR3: TGTGCCAGCAGTTACTCGACTGGGCAGGGGGCCAAAAACATTCAGTACTTC.